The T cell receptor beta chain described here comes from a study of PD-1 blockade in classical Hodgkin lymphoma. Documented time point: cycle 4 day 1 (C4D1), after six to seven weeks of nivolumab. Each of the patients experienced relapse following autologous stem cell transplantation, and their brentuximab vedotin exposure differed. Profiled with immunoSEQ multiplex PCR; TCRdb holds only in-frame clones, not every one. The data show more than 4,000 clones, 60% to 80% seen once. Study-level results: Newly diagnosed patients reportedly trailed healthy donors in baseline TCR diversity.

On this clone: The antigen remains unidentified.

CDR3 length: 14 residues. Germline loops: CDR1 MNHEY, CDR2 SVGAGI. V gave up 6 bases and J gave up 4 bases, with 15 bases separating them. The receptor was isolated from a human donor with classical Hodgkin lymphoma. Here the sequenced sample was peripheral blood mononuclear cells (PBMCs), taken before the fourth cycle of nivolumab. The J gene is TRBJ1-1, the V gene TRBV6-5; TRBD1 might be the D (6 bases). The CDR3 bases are TGTGCCAGCAGGCCCAGGGGCCGGGGCACTGAAGCTTTCTTT. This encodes CASRPRGRGTEAFF.